Described below is a single TCR beta chain sequence and its context. Its antigen is unidentified. This entry is derived from a study of T-cell reconstitution after alpha-beta-depleted transplantation in children. Study findings and constraints: Counts and diversity of T cells one year after transplant came mostly from newly produced T cells. Alpha-beta T cells about two months after transplant reportedly derived from several hundred expanded graft clones. TCRbeta diversity was high at day 60 in some patients (a result of surviving recipient T cells and thymic progenitors).

V was cut by 8 bases and J by 4 bases, with 30 bases left in between. There are 19 residues in the CDR3. Germline CDR1 reads LGHDT; CDR2 reads YNNKEL (reference sequence). The library targeted TCRbeta and was prepared with unique molecular identifiers. Each CDR3 protein is one row after TCRdb ran MiXCR on the PCR reads. This table has approximately 70,000 distinct CDR3 sequences, around 4.7% appearing once. This clonotype was obtained from a boy in the first two years of life who had a stem cell transplant for acute myeloid leukemia, so the T cells may come from the graft donor. Sample: PBMCs, mostly from graft donor cells, taken 180 days after TCRalphabeta/CD19-depleted stem cell transplant. The genes are TRBV3-1 and TRBJ2-1, with D perhaps being TRBD1 or TRBD2 (6 bases each). The CDR3 here is CASSQQVPGAWVQYNEQFF. The CDR3 nucleotides read TGTGCCAGCTCCCAGCAGGTCCCGGGGGCCTGGGTCCAATACAATGAGCAGTTCTTC.